This T cell receptor (beta chain) was sequenced for a study of Ad26.COV2.S vaccination and SARS-CoV-2 variants. Study-wide background: The vaccine Ad26.COV2.S was put into the muscle once, or twice with 56 days between. Findings and limits, study-wide: Researchers reported similar non-spike TCR breadth in vaccine and placebo recipients. Placebo recipients trailed vaccine recipients in spike-specific TCR breadth. An underestimation of total T cell responses may have resulted from the TCR breadth and depth analyses.

Treatment defined: approximately 18 received Ad26.COV2.S at low or high dose, single or two shots; 5 received placebo; per-sample allocation not given. Collection of samples fell on day 63 after the first vaccine or placebo injection. TCRdb keeps only in-frame clones here, not all; method: immunoSEQ multiplex PCR. Among approximately 400,000 clones listed, 85% were seen once. In regard to this clone: The target antigen is unknown.

CDR3 length equals 14 residues. Per the germline V gene, CDR1 is KGHSH and CDR2 is LQKENI. V lost 3 bases to trimming and J lost 5 bases, with 13 bases between them. The TCR was taken from a person between 18 and 59 years old who received the Ad26.COV2.S COVID-19 vaccine or a placebo. The chain is built from TRBV18 and TRBJ1-2; TRBD1 is a possible D gene (5 bases). The material was peripheral blood, obtained in a trial of Ad26.COV2.S vaccine versus placebo. The CDR3 DNA is TGTGCCAGCTCACCCCCGAACGGGGGGTATGGCTACACCTTC. This codes for CASSPPNGGYGYTF.